This record concerns one T cell receptor (beta chain) sequence. Its cognate antigen is unknown. This sample was taken from a study of T-cell reconstitution after alpha-beta-depleted transplantation in children. The study's findings and limits: It was reported that alpha-beta T cells came from several hundred expanded graft clones (about two months after transplant). At one year after transplant, newly produced T cells mostly accounted for T-cell counts and diversity. It was surviving recipient T cells and thymic progenitors that gave some patients high TCRbeta diversity at day 60.

V was trimmed by 5 bases and J by 4 bases, leaving 2 bases between them. The CDR3 spans 10 residues. Germline CDR1 reads MDHEN; CDR2 reads SYDVKM. Unique molecular identifiers tagged the TCRbeta library. TCRdb used MiXCR to reprocess the PCR reads, holding one entry per CDR3 protein. This table has just over 950,000 distinct CDR3 sequences, roughly 29% appearing once. The sequencing here drew on PBMCs, mostly from graft donor cells, taken 360 days after TCRalphabeta/CD19-depleted stem cell transplant. The origin of this receptor is a boy under two years old who had a stem cell transplant for SCID, so the T cells may come from the graft donor. The chain uses TRBV28 and TRBJ1-2; unclear D gene. CDR3 in amino acids: CASSGYGYTF. The CDR3, as DNA: TGTGCCAGCAGTGGCTATGGCTACACCTTC.